This record looks at one T cell receptor beta chain sequence and its context. Template switching with 5'RACE generated the TCR cDNA and added a universal primer site and UMIs. TCRdb re-called the 5' RACE reads with MiXCR, one entry per CDR3 protein. The sample carries hundreds of thousands of distinct CDR3 sequences, around 21% recorded once. This entry is derived from a study of T cells after yellow fever vaccination. In germline, CDR1 is LNHDA, CDR2 SQIVND (reference sequence). The CDR3 contains 11 residues. Deletions cut 10 bases from V and 3 bases from J, with 10 bases between. The material sequenced was PBMCs, taken 15 days after the yellow fever booster vaccination. The rearrangement uses TRBV19 and TRBJ2-7; D may correspond to TRBD1 or TRBD2 (5 bases each). The origin of this receptor is a man aged 25-45 years who received the YFV17D yellow fever vaccine. CDR3 loop: CATRDHYEQYF. The CDR3 nucleotides read TGTGCCACCAGGGACCACTACGAGCAGTACTTC. Looking up the rest from reference TRBV19 and TRBJ2-7 gives the full variable domain: DGGITQSPKYLFRKEGQNVTLSCEQNLNHDAMYWYRQDPGQGLRLIYYSQIVNDFQKGDIAEGYSVSREKKESFPLTVTSAQKNPTAFYLCATRDHYEQYFGPGTRLTVT.